One and the same sample provided the 5 T cell receptor beta chains below, sequenced in a study of blood T cell repertoires in COVID-19. Libraries were prepared by immunoSEQ multiplex PCR; TCRdb keeps only in-frame clonotypes and omits some of them. The sample holds fewer than 120,000 clones; 80% to 90% are singletons and the top ten take 15% to 20%. The sequenced sample consisted of peripheral blood. These receptors originate from a woman aged 60-75 years with acute or convalescent COVID-19.

This chain links TRBV7-3 with TRBJ2-5; possible D gene TRBD1, 5 bases. The CDR3 is 13 residues long. With 5 bases removed from V and 5 bases from J, the gap between germline ends came to 12 bases. Germline V lookup: CDR1 SGHTA, CDR2 FQGTGA. The CDR3 DNA is TGTGCCAGCAGCCCCACAGGTTGGGAGACCCAGTACTTC. Translating it yields CASSPTGWETQYF.

The chain uses TRBV6-2 or TRBV6-3 and TRBJ1-2, with D possibly TRBD1 on 5 matching bases. V lost 0 bases and J 1 base, leaving 15 bases between the germline ends. This CDR3 comprises 17 residues. Germline CDR1 and CDR2: MNHEY and SVGEGT. CDR3 amino acids: CASSYSEAGEFNYGYTF. CDR3 nucleotide sequence: TGTGCCAGCAGTTACTCCGAGGCGGGGGAATTTAACTATGGCTACACCTTC.

Points on this clone: Different DNA sequences within this sample yield the same CDR3. The chain is built from TRBV7-9 and TRBJ1-2; a possible D gene is TRBD1 (6 bases). Germline V gene lookup returns CDR1 SEHNR and CDR2 FQNEAQ (reference sequence). CDR3 length: 13 residues. The ends were cut back, 3 bases at V and 4 bases at J, with 9 bases in the middle. The CDR3 nucleotides are TGTGCCAGCAGCTTCCAGGGGTCCTATGGCTACACCTTC. It yields the protein CASSFQGSYGYTF. Looking up the rest from reference TRBV7-9 and TRBJ1-2 gives the full variable domain: DTGVSQNPRHKITKRGQNVTFRCDPISEHNRLYWYRQTLGQGPEFLTYFQNEAQLEKSRLLSDRFSAERPKGSFSTLEIQRTEQGDSAMYLCASSFQGSYGYTFGSGTRLTVV.

J is TRBJ1-1 and V is TRBV4-2; D ambiguous. The V and J ends lost 0 bases and 3 bases respectively, with 14 bases between them. The CDR3 extends over 16 amino acids. CDR1 is LGHNA, CDR2 YNFKEQ, per germline. This CDR3 reads CASSQDSQLRDTEAFF. The CDR3 nucleotides read TGTGCCAGCAGCCAAGATAGTCAGTTGAGGGACACTGAAGCTTTCTTT.

The CDR3 here is CANHRRDRYSNQPQHF. CDR3 DNA: TGCGCCAACCATCGGCGGGACAGATATAGCAATCAGCCCCAGCATTTT. The J gene is TRBJ1-5, the V gene TRBV4-3, with 7 bases matching TRBD1. The CDR3 is 16 amino acids. Germline lookup yields CDR1 LGHNA and CDR2 YSLEER. The V segment lost 10 bases and the J segment 0 bases; nucleotides outside the gene matches: 12.